Below, one T cell receptor beta chain is given with its context. This specimen belongs to a study of blood T cell repertoires in COVID-19. About the study: PBMCs, B-cell-depleted T cells, or T cells provided the cDNA or gDNA that made up the material.

Trimming took 1 base from V and 3 from J, leaving 16 bases between them. The CDR3 has 17 amino acids. Germline V gene lookup returns CDR1 LNHDA and CDR2 SQIVND (reference sequence). Original analysis: It was from reference gene primer amplification that nucleated cell counts were estimated. The assay was immunoSEQ multiplex PCR, and TCRdb's table has in-frame clones only and misses some. The V and J calls and clone size were taken over from that table, and D and trimming were inferred from the DNA. The sample has more than 400,000 clones, roughly 85% seen once; the top ten hold roughly 3.1%. Input material: peripheral blood. The V call is TRBV19, the J call TRBJ2-4, with D unresolved. This clonotype was obtained from a human donor in a cohort sampled during active COVID-19. CDR3 in DNA: TGTGCCAGTAGTATAGGCCAAGGCGGTCGGGTCAAAAACATTCAGTACTTC. Translated, it gives CASSIGQGGRVKNIQYF. The full variable domain, rest sourced from reference TRBV19 and TRBJ2-4, is DGGITQSPKYLFRKEGQNVTLSCEQNLNHDAMYWYRQDPGQGLRLIYYSQIVNDFQKGDIAEGYSVSREKKESFPLTVTSAQKNPTAFYLCASSIGQGGRVKNIQYFGAGTRLSVL.